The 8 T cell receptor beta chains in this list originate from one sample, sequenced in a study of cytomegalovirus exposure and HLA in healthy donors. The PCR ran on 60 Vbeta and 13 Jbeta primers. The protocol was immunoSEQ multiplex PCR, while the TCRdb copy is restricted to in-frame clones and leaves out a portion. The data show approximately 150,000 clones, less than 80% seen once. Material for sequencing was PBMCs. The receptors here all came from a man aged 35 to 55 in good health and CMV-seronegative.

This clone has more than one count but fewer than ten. CDR3 coding DNA: TGTGCCAGCAGTGTGGGACAGGGCCAAGAGCAGTACTTC. It is translated as CASSVGQGQEQYF. The chain employs TRBV6-5 and TRBJ2-7; 9 bases are a match to TRBD1. V gave up 5 bases and J gave up 7 bases; unmatched junction bases: 6. CDR1 is MNHEY, CDR2 SVGAGI, per germline. The CDR3 extends over 13 amino acids.

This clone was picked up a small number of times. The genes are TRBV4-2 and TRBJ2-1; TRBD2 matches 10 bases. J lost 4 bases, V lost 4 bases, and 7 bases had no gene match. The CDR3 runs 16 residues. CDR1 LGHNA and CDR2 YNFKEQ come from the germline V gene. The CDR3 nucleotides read TGTGCCAGCAGCCCGTCCGCAGCGGGGGGGTACAATGAGCAGTTCTTC. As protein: CASSPSAAGGYNEQFF.

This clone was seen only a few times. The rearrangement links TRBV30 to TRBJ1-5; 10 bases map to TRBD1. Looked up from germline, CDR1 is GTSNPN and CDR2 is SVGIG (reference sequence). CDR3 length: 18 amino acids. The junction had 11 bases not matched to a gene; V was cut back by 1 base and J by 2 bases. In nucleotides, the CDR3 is TGTGCCTGGAGTGCCGGGACAGGGGTGCCCCTAGGCAATCAGCCCCAGCATTTT. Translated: CAWSAGTGVPLGNQPQHF.

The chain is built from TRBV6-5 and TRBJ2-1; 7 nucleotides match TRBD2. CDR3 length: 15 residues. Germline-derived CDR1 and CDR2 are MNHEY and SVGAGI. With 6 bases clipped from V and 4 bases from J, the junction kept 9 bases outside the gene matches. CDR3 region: CASRTSGTTYNEQFF. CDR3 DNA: TGTGCCAGCAGGACCTCCGGGACTACGTACAATGAGCAGTTCTTC.

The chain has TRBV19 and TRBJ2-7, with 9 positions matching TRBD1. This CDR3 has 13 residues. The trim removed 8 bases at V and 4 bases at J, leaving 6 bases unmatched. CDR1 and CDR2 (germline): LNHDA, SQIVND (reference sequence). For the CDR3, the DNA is TGTGCCAGTGGGGACAGGGCTAAGTACGAGCAGTACTTC. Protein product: CASGDRAKYEQYF.

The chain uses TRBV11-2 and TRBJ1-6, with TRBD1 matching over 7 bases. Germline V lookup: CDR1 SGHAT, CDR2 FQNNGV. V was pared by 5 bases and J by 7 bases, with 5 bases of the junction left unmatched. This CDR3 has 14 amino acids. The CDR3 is CASSHRQGNSPLHF. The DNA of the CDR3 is TGTGCCAGCAGCCACCGACAGGGAAATTCACCCCTCCACTTT.

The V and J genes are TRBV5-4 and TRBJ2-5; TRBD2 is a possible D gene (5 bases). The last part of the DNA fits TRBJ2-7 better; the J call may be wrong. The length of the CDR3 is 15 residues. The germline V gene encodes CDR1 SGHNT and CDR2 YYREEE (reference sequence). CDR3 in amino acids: CASSLPGIISYEQYF. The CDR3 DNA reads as TGTGCCAGCAGCTTACCGGGAATAATCTCCTACGAGCAGTACTTC.

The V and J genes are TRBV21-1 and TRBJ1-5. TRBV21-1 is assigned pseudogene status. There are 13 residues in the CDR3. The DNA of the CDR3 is TGTGCCAGCAGCCGGGGGACCGGGCAGCCCCAGCATTTT. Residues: CASSRGTGQPQHF.